Below are 12 T cell receptor beta chains sequenced from a single sample in a study of T cell responses to AZD1222 COVID-19 vaccine. Sequencing was performed with immunoSEQ multiplex PCR; in TCRdb, only in-frame clones are kept and a portion is missing. The sample includes 25,000 to 35,000 clones, roughly 93% of them seen just once. This specimen was peripheral blood, taken on day 0 of AZD1222 vaccination. These receptors originate from an adult in good health.

V gene TRBV7-2 combines with J gene TRBJ1-3; unclear D gene. The CDR3 is 15 residues long. The germline CDR1 and CDR2 sequences are SGHTA and FQGNSA. V lost 2 bases, J lost 0 bases, and 8 bases lay in between. CDR3 coding DNA: TGTGCCAGCAGCTTAAGATTGAGCTCTGGAAACACCATATATTTT. Its protein product is CASSLRLSSGNTIYF.

V gene TRBV6-1 combines with J gene TRBJ1-5; D is ambiguous. Trimming shortened V by 1 base and J by 2 bases, and 6 bases separated the two germline ends. The CDR3 runs 14 residues. Germline CDR1 reads MNHNS; CDR2 reads SASEGT. The CDR3 DNA follows: TGTGCCAGCAGTGAAGAACGTGGCAATCAGCCCCAGCATTTT. Translating it yields CASSEERGNQPQHF.

The chain uses TRBV28 and TRBJ1-2; the D is unclear. Deletions cut 5 bases from V and 8 bases from J, with 9 bases between. Germline V gene sequence: CDR1 MDHEN, CDR2 SYDVKM. The CDR3 spans 11 residues. CDR3: CASSQAWGYTF. As DNA, the CDR3 is TGTGCCAGCAGTCAAGCATGGGGCTACACCTTC.

The V call is TRBV19, the J call TRBJ1-1; D is unclear. This CDR3 has 12 amino acids. CDR1 and CDR2 from the germline V gene are LNHDA and SQIVND (reference sequence). V was clipped by 3 bases and J by 5 bases, with 7 bases between them. CDR3 in DNA: TGTGCCAGTAGTATTCAAGGAACTGAAGCTTTCTTT. It encodes CASSIQGTEAFF.

This sequence joins TRBV5-1 and TRBJ1-5; tentative D call: TRBD1 (6 bases). Trimming removed 2 bases at V and 6 bases at J, with 12 bases between. The V gene's germline CDR1 is SGHRS and CDR2 YFSETQ. The CDR3 runs to 14 residues. The CDR3 here is CASSLQGHGQPQHF. CDR3 in DNA: TGCGCCAGCAGCTTACAGGGTCATGGTCAGCCCCAGCATTTT.

The chain recombines TRBV25-1 with TRBJ1-2, with D hard to call. CDR3 length equals 14 residues. Germline CDR1 is MGHDK and CDR2 is SYGVNS. The V end was cut by 4 bases, the J end by 3 bases, with 12 bases between. CDR3 sequence (DNA): TGTGCCAGCAGTGCCTTAGGAGCGTACTATGGCTACACCTTC. Protein: CASSALGAYYGYTF.

The V and J genes are TRBV5-1 and TRBJ1-2; no reliable D call. In germline, CDR1 is SGHRS, CDR2 YFSETQ. V was pared by 4 bases and J by 8 bases, with 18 bases between. This CDR3 has 14 residues. CDR3 DNA sequence: TGCGCCAGCAGCCAGGCTACCGCGAGTTCAGGCTACACCTTC. The encoded protein is CASSQATASSGYTF.

This chain uses TRBV19 with TRBJ1-5; weak D call: TRBD1 (5 bases). In germline, CDR1 is LNHDA, CDR2 SQIVND (reference sequence). The length of the CDR3 is 15 residues. Deletions cut 3 bases from V and 0 bases from J, with 9 bases between. The CDR3 bases are TGTGCCAGTAGTATGGGGCAGAATAGCAATCAGCCCCAGCATTTT. Translation gives CASSMGQNSNQPQHF.

The genes are TRBV2 and TRBJ2-3, with TRBD2 matching 9 bases. V lost 0 bases to trimming and J lost 2 bases; unmatched junction nucleotides: 3. This CDR3 is 16 amino acids long. Germline lookup yields CDR1 SNHLY and CDR2 FYNNEI. The DNA of the CDR3 is TGTGCCAGCAGTGAAGCCACTAGCGGGTACACAGATACGCAGTATTTT. Protein sequence: CASSEATSGYTDTQYF. Full variable domain (remainder filled in from reference TRBV2 and TRBJ2-3): EPEVTQTPSHQVTQMGQEVILRCVPISNHLYFYWYRQILGQKVEFLVSFYNNEISEKSEIFDDQFSVERPDGSNFTLKIRSTKLEDSAMYFCASSEATSGYTDTQYFGPGTRLTVL.

This chain uses TRBV6-1 with TRBJ2-1, with TRBD2 matching over 8 bases. The CDR3 is 14 amino acids. Trimming removed 1 base from V and 8 bases from J; junction bases left unmatched: 4. Germline-derived CDR1 and CDR2 are MNHNS and SASEGT. The CDR3 coding sequence is TGTGCCAGCAGTGAAGTAGTAGCGGGGTATGAGCAGTTCTTC. The encoded protein is CASSEVVAGYEQFF.

The rearrangement uses TRBV10-1 and TRBJ2-5; D gene unclear. The V end lost 0 bases, the J end lost 5 bases, and 13 bases lay between the germline ends. CDR1 is WNHNN, CDR2 SYGVQD, per germline (reference sequence). The CDR3 is 15 amino acids. CDR3 nucleotides: TGCGCCAGCAGTGAGTCGGAATCAGTACGGGAGACCCAGTACTTC. Translation: CASSESESVRETQYF.

The chain couples TRBV11-2 to TRBJ2-7, with D possibly TRBD2 on 5 matching bases. Germline V CDR1 and CDR2: SGHAT, FQNNGV. V dropped 2 bases and J dropped 3 bases, with 14 bases sitting between them. This CDR3 region has 15 residues. CDR3 sequence (DNA): TGTGCCAGCAGCTTATTAGCGCCCACCGGCTACGAGCAGTACTTC. Its translation is CASSLLAPTGYEQYF.